The T cell receptor (beta chain) under discussion was sequenced for a study of cytomegalovirus exposure and HLA in healthy donors. With V trimmed by 10 bases and J by 4 bases, 7 bases remained unmatched. The CDR3 contains 13 residues. Per germline, CDR1 MDHEN and CDR2 SYDVKM. It was with 60 Vbeta and 13 Jbeta primers that the PCR ran. Produced via immunoSEQ multiplex PCR; TCRdb's table is partial and in-frame only. Here the sample spans about 140,000 clones, around 81% being singletons. The sequencing sample was made of PBMCs. The genes are TRBV28 and TRBJ1-2; 9 bases are shared with TRBD1. This receptor was obtained from a man aged 50 or older in good health and CMV-seronegative. The CDR3 loop reads CATKGDRVYGYTF. Here the CDR3 DNA reads TGTGCCACAAAGGGGGACAGGGTCTATGGCTACACCTTC.